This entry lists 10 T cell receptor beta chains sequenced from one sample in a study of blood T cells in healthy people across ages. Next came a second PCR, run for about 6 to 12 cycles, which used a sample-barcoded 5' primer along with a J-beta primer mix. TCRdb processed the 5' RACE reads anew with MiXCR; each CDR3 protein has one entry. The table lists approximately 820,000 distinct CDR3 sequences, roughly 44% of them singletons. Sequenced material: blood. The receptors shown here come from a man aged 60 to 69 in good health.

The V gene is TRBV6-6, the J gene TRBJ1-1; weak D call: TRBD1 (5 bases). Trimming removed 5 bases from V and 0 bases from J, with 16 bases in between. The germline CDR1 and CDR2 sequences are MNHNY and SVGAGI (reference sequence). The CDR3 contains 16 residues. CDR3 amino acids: CASSVRTSGLNTEAFF. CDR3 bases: TGTGCCAGCAGTGTTCGGACTTCGGGGCTGAACACTGAAGCTTTCTTT.

DNA of the CDR3: TGTGCCACCTTTTACCGGGACATGGAGATCTACGAGCAGTACTTC. Amino acid sequence: CATFYRDMEIYEQYF. The rearrangement uses TRBV15 and TRBJ2-5, with D possibly being TRBD1 (6 bases). The J call may be in error: the DNA end matches TRBJ2-7 better. Germline-derived CDR1 and CDR2 are LNHNV and YYDKDF (reference sequence). The CDR3 totals 15 residues.

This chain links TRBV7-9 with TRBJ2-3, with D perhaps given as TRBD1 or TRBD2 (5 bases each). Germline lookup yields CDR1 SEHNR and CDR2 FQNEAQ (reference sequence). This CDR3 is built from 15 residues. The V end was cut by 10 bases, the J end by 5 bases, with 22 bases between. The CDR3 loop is CANNRWGTSEDTQYF. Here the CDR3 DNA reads TGTGCCAATAATCGCTGGGGGACCTCAGAAGATACGCAGTATTTT.

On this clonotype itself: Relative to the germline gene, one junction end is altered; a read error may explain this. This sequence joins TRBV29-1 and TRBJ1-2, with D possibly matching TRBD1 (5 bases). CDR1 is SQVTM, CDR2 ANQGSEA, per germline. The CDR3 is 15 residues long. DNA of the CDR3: TGCGGCGTTGCCCAGGGACCTACGACTAACTATGGCTACACCTTC. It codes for CGVAQGPTTNYGYTF.

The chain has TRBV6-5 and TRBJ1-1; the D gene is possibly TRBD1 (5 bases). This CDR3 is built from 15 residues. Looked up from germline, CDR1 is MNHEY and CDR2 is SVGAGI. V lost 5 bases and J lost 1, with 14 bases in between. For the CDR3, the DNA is TGTGCCAGCAGTACGGGGGTGTTCGGGAACACTGAAGCTTTCTTT. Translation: CASSTGVFGNTEAFF.

CDR3 region: CSARDLLAPFTGELFF. CDR3 nucleotide sequence: TGCAGTGCTAGAGATCTACTAGCGCCCTTCACCGGGGAGCTGTTTTTT. The rearrangement uses TRBV20-1 and TRBJ2-2; 7 nucleotides match TRBD2. Per germline, CDR1 DFQATT and CDR2 SNEGSKA (reference sequence). The CDR3 is made up of 16 amino acids. Trimming cost V 0 bases and J 4 bases; bases outside gene matches: 8.

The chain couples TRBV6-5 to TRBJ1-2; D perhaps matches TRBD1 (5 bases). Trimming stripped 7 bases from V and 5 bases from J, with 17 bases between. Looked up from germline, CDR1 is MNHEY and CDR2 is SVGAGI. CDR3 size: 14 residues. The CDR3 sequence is CASIPGRGGYGYTF. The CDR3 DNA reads TGTGCCAGCATCCCGGGTAGGGGCGGATATGGCTACACCTTC.

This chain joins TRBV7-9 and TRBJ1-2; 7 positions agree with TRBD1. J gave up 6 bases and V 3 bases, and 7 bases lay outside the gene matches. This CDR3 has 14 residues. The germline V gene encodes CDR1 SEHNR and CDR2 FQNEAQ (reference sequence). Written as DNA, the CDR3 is TGTGCCAGCAGCTTTGCGTCAGGGGGGGATGGCTACACCTTC. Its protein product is CASSFASGGDGYTF.

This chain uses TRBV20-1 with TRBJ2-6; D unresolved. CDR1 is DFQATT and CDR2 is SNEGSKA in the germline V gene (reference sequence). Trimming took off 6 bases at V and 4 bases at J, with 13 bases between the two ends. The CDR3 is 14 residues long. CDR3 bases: TGCAGTGCAAGGGAACGTTCCGGGGCCAACGTCCTGACTTTC. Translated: CSARERSGANVLTF.

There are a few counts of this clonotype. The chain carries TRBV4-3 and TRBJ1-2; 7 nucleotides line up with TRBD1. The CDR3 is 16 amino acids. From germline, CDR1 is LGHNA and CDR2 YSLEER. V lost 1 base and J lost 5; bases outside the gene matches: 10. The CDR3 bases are TGCGCCAGCAGCCAAGGCGTGACAGGGTTAGGTTATGGCTACACCTTC. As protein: CASSQGVTGLGYGYTF.